This section outlines one TCR beta chain sequence together with its context. Antigen specificity is unknown. The data originate from a study of cytomegalovirus exposure and HLA in healthy donors. The study's findings and limits: As was reported, the classifier diagnosed cytomegalovirus status with high specificity and sensitivity.

The data were produced by immunoSEQ multiplex PCR, yet TCRdb's version contains in-frame clones alone and is incomplete. Of around 300,000 clones in the sample, 70% to 90% are singletons; the top ten hold more than 0.8%. This TCR was recovered from a woman between 18 and 30 years old in good health and CMV-seronegative. The sequenced material came from PBMCs.

DNA of the CDR3: TGTGCCAGCAGTCTAACAGGCTACAATCAGCCCCAGCATTTT. Translated, it gives CASSLTGYNQPQHF. The gene calls are TRBV28 and TRBJ1-5; possibly TRBD1 for D (5 bases). Trimming removed 5 bases at V and 3 bases at J, with 11 bases between. Per the germline V gene, CDR1 is MDHEN and CDR2 is SYDVKM. CDR3 length equals 14 residues.